The 6 T cell receptor beta chains reported below all come from one sample, sequenced in a study of T-cell reconstitution after alpha-beta-depleted transplantation in children. Preparation of the TCRbeta library involved a method that used unique molecular identifiers. One entry per CDR3 protein results from TCRdb running MiXCR on the PCR reads. Here the sample spans around 450,000 distinct CDR3 sequences, about 10% being singletons. The sample here was PBMCs, taken before TCRalphabeta/CD19-depleted stem cell transplant. The source is a child younger than 10 with inherited bone marrow failure, due to receive a stem cell transplant.

The rearrangement links TRBV15 to TRBJ2-7; D is perhaps TRBD2 (5 bases). Per germline, CDR1 LNHNV and CDR2 YYDKDF (reference sequence). This CDR3 has 15 amino acids. V lost 3 bases to trimming and J lost 4 bases, with 16 bases between them. The CDR3 protein is CATSSQFGSEYEQYF. DNA for the CDR3: TGTGCCACCAGCAGTCAATTCGGTAGCGAGTACGAGCAGTACTTC.

This clonotype has a count of ten or more. The rearrangement uses TRBV27 and TRBJ2-3, with D possibly matching TRBD2 (6 bases). V lost 1 base and J 6 bases, leaving 14 bases between the germline ends. This CDR3 has 15 residues. Germline V gene data show CDR1 as MNHEY and CDR2 as SMNVEV (reference sequence). CDR3 region: CASSLFRGARDTQYF. The CDR3 nucleotides read TGTGCCAGCAGTTTATTTCGCGGGGCCAGGGATACGCAGTATTTT.

This clonotype was seen a handful of times. The V call is TRBV6-1, the J call TRBJ1-6; D is perhaps TRBD1 (5 bases). Trimming removed 3 bases from V and 0 bases from J, with 15 bases in between. From germline, CDR1 is MNHNS and CDR2 SASEGT. CDR3 length equals 18 residues. The CDR3 reads CASSDYGRQSSYNSPLHF. The CDR3 DNA reads TGTGCCAGCAGTGATTATGGACGACAGAGCTCCTATAATTCACCCCTCCACTTT.

This clonotype was counted ten times or more. The J gene is TRBJ1-5, the V gene TRBV6-5; tentative D call: TRBD1 (6 bases). V was clipped by 5 bases and J by 1 base, with 12 bases between them. Looked up from germline, CDR1 is MNHEY and CDR2 is SVGAGI. CDR3 length: 15 residues. This chain's CDR3 is CASSLTGTSNQPQHF. The CDR3 DNA sequence: TGTGCCAGCAGTCTCACAGGGACCAGCAATCAGCCCCAGCATTTT.

This clonotype was counted at least ten times. CDR3 coding DNA: TGTGCCAGCAGTTTGATGGGGGGGGCTCACCCCTACGAGCAGTACTTC. It specifies CASSLMGGAHPYEQYF. The V call is TRBV27, the J call TRBJ2-7; TRBD2 is a possible D gene (7 bases). Germline CDR1 MNHEY, CDR2 SMNVEV (reference sequence). The CDR3 is made up of 16 amino acids. The V end lost 3 bases, the J end lost 2 bases, and 17 bases lay between the germline ends.

This clonotype has at least ten counts. The V and J genes are TRBV24-1 and TRBJ2-3; no firm D call. CDR1 is KGHDR, CDR2 SFDVKD, per germline. Between the trimmed V and J ends, which lost 3 bases and 0 bases, there was a span of 6 bases. This CDR3 has 14 residues. CDR3 sequence reads: CATSDPRSTDTQYF. The CDR3 nucleotides are TGTGCCACCAGTGATCCTCGAAGCACAGATACGCAGTATTTT.